This T cell receptor (beta chain) was profiled in a study of technical replicates of blood from a handful of donors. Sequencing used immunoSEQ multiplex PCR; TCRdb keeps in-frame clones, though not all of them. The data show under 95,000 clones, about nine tenths seen once. V lost 3 bases and J 7 bases, leaving 11 bases between the germline ends. The CDR3 runs to 12 residues. Germline assignment: CDR1 SGDLS and CDR2 YYNGEE. This clonotype originated in a human donor in good health. Some clones in this sample may be carry-over from other donors' samples. Sequencing input: T cells isolated from PBMCs. V and J are TRBV9 and TRBJ2-7; D may be TRBD2 (5 bases). The chain's CDR3 is CASSGGGGEQYF. For the CDR3, the DNA is TGTGCCAGCAGCGGAGGAGGTGGTGAGCAGTACTTC.